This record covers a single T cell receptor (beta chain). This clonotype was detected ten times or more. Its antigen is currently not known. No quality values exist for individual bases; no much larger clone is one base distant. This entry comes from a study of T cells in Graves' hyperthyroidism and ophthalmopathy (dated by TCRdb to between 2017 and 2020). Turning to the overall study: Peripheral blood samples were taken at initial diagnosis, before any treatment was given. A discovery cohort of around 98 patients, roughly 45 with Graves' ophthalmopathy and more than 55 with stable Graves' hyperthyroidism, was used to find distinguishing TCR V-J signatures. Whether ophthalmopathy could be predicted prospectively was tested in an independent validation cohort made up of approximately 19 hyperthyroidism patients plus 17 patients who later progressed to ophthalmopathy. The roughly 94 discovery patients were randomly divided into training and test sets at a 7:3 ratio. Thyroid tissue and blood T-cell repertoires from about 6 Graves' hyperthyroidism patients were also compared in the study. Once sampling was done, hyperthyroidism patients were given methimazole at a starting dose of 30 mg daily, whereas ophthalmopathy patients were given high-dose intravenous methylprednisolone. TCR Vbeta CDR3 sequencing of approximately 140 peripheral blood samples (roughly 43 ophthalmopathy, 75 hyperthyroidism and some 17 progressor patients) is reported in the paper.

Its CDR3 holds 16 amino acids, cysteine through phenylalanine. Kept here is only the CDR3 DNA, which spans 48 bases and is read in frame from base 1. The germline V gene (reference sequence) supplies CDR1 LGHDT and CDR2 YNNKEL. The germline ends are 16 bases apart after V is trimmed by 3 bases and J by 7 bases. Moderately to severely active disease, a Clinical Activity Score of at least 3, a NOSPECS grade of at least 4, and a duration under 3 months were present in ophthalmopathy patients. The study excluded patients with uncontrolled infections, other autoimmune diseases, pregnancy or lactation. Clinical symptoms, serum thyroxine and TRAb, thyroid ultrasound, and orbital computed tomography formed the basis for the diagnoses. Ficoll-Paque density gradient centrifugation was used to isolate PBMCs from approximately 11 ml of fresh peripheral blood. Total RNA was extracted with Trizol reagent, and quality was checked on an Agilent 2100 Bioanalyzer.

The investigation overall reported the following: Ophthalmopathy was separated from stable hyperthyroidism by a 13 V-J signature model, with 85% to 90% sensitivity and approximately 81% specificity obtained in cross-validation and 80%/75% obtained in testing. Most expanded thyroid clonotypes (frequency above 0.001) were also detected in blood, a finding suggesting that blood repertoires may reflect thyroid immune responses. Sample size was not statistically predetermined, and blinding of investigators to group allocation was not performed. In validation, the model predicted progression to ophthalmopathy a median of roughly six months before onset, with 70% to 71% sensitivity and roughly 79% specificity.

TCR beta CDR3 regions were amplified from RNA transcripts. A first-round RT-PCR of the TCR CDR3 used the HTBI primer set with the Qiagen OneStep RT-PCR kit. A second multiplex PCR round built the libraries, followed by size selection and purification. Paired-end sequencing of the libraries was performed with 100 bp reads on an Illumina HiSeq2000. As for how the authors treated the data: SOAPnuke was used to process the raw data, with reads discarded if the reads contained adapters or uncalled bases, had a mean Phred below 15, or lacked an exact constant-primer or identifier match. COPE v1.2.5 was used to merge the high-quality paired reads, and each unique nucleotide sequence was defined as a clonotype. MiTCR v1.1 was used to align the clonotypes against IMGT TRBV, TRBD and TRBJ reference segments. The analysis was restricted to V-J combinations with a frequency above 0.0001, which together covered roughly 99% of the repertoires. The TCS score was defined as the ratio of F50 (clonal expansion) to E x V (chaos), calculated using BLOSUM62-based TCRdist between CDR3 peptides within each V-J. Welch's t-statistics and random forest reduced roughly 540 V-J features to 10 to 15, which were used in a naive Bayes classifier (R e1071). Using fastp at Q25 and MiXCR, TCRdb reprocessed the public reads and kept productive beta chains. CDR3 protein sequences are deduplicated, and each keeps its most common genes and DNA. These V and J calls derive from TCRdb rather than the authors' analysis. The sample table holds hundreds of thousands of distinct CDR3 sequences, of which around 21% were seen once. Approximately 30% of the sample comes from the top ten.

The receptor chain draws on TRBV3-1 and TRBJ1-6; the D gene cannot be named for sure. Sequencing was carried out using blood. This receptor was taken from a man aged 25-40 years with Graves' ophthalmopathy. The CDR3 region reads CASSHSTLKGNSPLHF. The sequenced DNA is TGTGCCAGCAGCCATTCGACACTCAAAGGCAATTCACCCCTCCACTTT. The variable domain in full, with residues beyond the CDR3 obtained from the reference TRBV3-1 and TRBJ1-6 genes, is DTAVSQTPKYLVTQMGNDKSIKCEQNLGHDTMYWYKQDSKKFLKIMFSYNNKELIINETVPNRFSPKSPDKAHLNLHINSLELGDSAVYFCASSHSTLKGNSPLHFGNGTRLTVT.